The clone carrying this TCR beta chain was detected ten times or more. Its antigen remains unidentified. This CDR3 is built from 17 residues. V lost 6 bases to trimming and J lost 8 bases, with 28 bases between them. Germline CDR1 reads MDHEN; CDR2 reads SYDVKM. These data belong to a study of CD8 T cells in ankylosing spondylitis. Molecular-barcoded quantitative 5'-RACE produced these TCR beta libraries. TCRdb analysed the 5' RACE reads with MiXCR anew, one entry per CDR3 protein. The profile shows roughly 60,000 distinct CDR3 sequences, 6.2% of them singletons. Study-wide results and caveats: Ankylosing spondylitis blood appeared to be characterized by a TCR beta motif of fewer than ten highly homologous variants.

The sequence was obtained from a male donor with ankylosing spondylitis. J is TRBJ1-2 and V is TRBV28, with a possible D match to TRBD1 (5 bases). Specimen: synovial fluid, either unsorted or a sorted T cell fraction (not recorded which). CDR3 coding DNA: TGTGCCAGCAGCAAATTAGTTTACAAATTGCCCGGGGACGGCTACACCTTC. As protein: CASSKLVYKLPGDGYTF.